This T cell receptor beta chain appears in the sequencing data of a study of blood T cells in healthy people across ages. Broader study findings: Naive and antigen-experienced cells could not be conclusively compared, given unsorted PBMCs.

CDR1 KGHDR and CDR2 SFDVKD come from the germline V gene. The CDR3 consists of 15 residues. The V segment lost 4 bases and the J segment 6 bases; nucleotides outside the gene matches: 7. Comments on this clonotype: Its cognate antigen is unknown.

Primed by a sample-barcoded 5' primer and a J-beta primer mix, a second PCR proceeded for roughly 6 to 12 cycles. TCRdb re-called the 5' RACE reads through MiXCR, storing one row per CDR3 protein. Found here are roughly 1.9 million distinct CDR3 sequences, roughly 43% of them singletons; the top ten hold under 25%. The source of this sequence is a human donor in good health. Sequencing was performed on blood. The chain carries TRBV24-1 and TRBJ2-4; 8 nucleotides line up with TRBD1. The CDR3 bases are TGTGCCACCAGTGACCCAGGGACAGGCGGAAACATTCAGTACTTC. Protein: CATSDPGTGGNIQYF.